Shown below are 7 T cell receptor beta chains from a single sample sequenced in a study of metastatic and nonmetastatic thyroid tumors. Every patient was untreated before thyroid surgery. TCRdb re-called clones from the PCR reads using MiXCR. Found here are some 20,000 clones, 20% to 25% of them singletons; the top ten hold 71%. The source material was blood. The receptors originated from a male donor with papillary thyroid cancer or a benign thyroid nodule (not recorded which). Some clones in this sample may be carry-over from other donors' samples.

The CDR3 DNA sequence: TGTGCCACCAGCAGTTTACTAACTACTAACTATGGCTACACCTTC. Encoded protein: CATSSLLTTNYGYTF. This chain uses TRBV15 with TRBJ1-2; D is uncertain. With 3 bases removed from V and 0 bases from J, the gap between germline ends came to 11 bases. The germline gives CDR1 LNHNV, CDR2 YYDKDF (reference sequence). The CDR3 totals 15 residues.

There are many counts of this clone. The rearrangement joins TRBV12-3 or TRBV12-4 to TRBJ2-2; D might be TRBD2 (6 bases). Trimming cost V 7 bases and J 1 base, with 10 bases left between them. The CDR3 runs 14 residues. The CDR3 DNA sequence: TGTGCCAGCACCTGGACTAAGAACACCGGGGAGCTGTTTTTT. This gives the protein CASTWTKNTGELFF.

For this clone: Different DNA sequences within this sample yield the same CDR3. The rearrangement uses TRBV28 and TRBJ1-5, with D unclear. This CDR3 has 11 residues. Germline-derived CDR1 and CDR2 are MDHEN and SYDVKM. Trimming cost V 2 bases and J 8 bases, with 4 bases left between them. The CDR3 DNA sequence: TGTGCCAGCAGTTTAGGAGAGCCCCAGCATTTT. It specifies CASSLGEPQHF.

There are a few counts of this clone. The chain carries TRBV28 and TRBJ2-3; 8 positions match TRBD1. V dropped 2 bases and J dropped 1; count of bases not matched to a gene: 5. The CDR3 has 16 amino acids. Germline-derived CDR1 and CDR2 are MDHEN and SYDVKM. The CDR3 DNA is TGTGCCAGCAGTTTAAGTGGACAGGGACGCACAGATACGCAGTATTTT. Protein sequence: CASSLSGQGRTDTQYF.

The chain carries TRBV28 and TRBJ2-7, with TRBD2 matching over 8 bases. The CDR3 spans 13 residues. With 8 bases clipped from V and 4 bases from J, the junction kept 7 bases outside the gene matches. CDR1 is MDHEN and CDR2 is SYDVKM in the germline V gene. In DNA, the CDR3 is TGTGCCAGCTCTGCTTCGGGGGGGTACGAGCAGTACTTC. It is translated as CASSASGGYEQYF. Drawing the rest from reference TRBV28 and TRBJ2-7, the complete variable domain is DVKVTQSSRYLVKRTGEKVFLECVQDMDHENMFWYRQDPGLGLRLIYFSYDVKMKEKGDIPEGYSVSREKKERFSLILESASTNQTSMYLCASSASGGYEQYFGPGTRLTVT.

Notes on this clone: A single base separates this from a much larger clone, so it may be a read error. Within the sample, other DNA sequences also encode this same CDR3. The rearrangement links TRBV20-1 to TRBJ2-5; 9 bases are a match to TRBD1. The germline CDR1 and CDR2 sequences are DFQATT and SNEGSKA (reference sequence). The CDR3 extends over 14 amino acids. V dropped 4 bases and J dropped 7; count of bases not matched to a gene: 10. CDR3 coding DNA: TGCAGTGCTATTTCACAGGGGGCTGTCGGGACCCAGTACTTC. Residues: CSAISQGAVGTQYF.

The rearrangement links TRBV19 to TRBJ1-2, with 9 nucleotides matching TRBD1. Germline CDR1 LNHDA, CDR2 SQIVND (reference sequence). Losses at the gene ends were 5 bases for V and 2 bases for J; bases not matched to a gene: 3. The CDR3 runs 14 residues. CDR3 DNA: TGTGCCAGTAGTCTACAGGGGGCGAACTATGGCTACACCTTC. It encodes CASSLQGANYGYTF.